The TCR beta chain described here comes from a study of radiation and T cells in renal cell carcinoma. Study results and caveats: Without pretreatment biopsies, baseline tumor clonotype presence was undetermined.

As to time point: blood 2 weeks post-SBRT. Treatment denoted: 15 Gy SBRT to primary tumor, nephrectomy 4 weeks later. The patient's renal cell carcinoma had clear cell pathology. Data came from immunoSEQ multiplex PCR; TCRdb stores just in-frame clones and leaves some out. The sample lists fewer than 90,000 clones, about 86% occurring once. Details on this clone: Its antigen is not identified.

The starting material was blood, obtained from a patient whose treatment included radiotherapy and nephrectomy. This receptor was obtained from a woman aged 50 to 60 with renal cell carcinoma.

This CDR3 is CASSLVSDEKLFF. CDR3 DNA: TGTGCCAGCAGCTTAGTGTCTGATGAAAAACTGTTTTTT. The rearrangement uses TRBV5-4 and TRBJ1-4, with unresolved D. V lost 2 bases and J 6 bases, leaving 8 bases between the germline ends. Germline V gene sequence: CDR1 SGHNT, CDR2 YYREEE (reference sequence). The CDR3 is 13 amino acids.